This record covers a single T cell receptor beta chain. Its antigen is unidentified. Making TCR beta cDNA involved around 510 ng total RNA and a constant-region primer. Investigators got TCR beta libraries out of three nested multiplex PCR rounds, done with slightly modified ARM-PCR. In the first two PCR rounds, TRBV1-TRBV30 forward primers were paired with a C-beta reverse primer, and each round lasted roughly 9 cycles. TCRdb re-called the multiplex PCR reads through MiXCR, storing one row per CDR3 protein. The table records tens of thousands of distinct CDR3 sequences, approximately 77% of them present only once. The data were taken from a study of tumor-infiltrating lymphocytes in primary liver carcinoma. Study in general: Maximum tumor diameters ranged from roughly 4 to 10 cm, stage T1-T3 N0M0. There were roughly 3.65 to 7.13 million productive TCRbeta reads per sample, a yield similar across tissue types.

Bulk tissue was left unsorted, and RNA and DNA were co-extracted from about 21-30 mg of it. Germline-derived CDR1 and CDR2 are SGHTA and FQGTGA. Trimming took off 2 bases at V and 2 bases at J, with 13 bases between the two ends. There are 15 residues in the CDR3. The study, taken as a whole, reports: Pairs comparing tumor with adjacent tissue or blood overlapped less than pairs drawn from tumor regions.

The rearrangement joins TRBV7-3 to TRBJ2-7; TRBD2 might be the D (7 bases). Sequencing used liver tumor tissue from sampling region 1. Subset meaning: tumor region T1, superior pole. This receptor was obtained from a man aged 35 to 55 with primary liver carcinoma and hepatitis B virus infection. CDR3 bases: TGTGCCAGCAGCTTAGGAGGGGGGGTTGCCTACGAGCAGTACTTC. Translation gives CASSLGGGVAYEQYF.